The 26 T cell receptor beta chains below come from one sample, sequenced in a study of T cells in Graves' hyperthyroidism and ophthalmopathy. What was amplified from RNA transcripts were TCR beta CDR3 regions. An initial round of RT-PCR targeting the TCR CDR3 relied on the HTBI primer set. TCRdb ran MiXCR on the multiplex PCR reads and lists one entry per CDR3 protein. The data show approximately 610,000 distinct CDR3 sequences, about 15% seen once. Material for sequencing was blood. The receptors come from a woman in her thirties or forties with Graves' ophthalmopathy.

This clonotype showed up just a few times. The V and J genes are TRBV29-1 and TRBJ2-5; D might be TRBD2 (6 bases). From germline, CDR1 is SQVTM and CDR2 ANQGSEA. The CDR3 length is 14 residues. The V end lost 7 bases, the J end lost 7 bases, and 22 bases lay between the germline ends. The CDR3 bases are TGCAGCGCCCTTGGTAGCGGCCCGTCAGGGACCCAGTACTTC. This codes for CSALGSGPSGTQYF.

At least ten counts were recorded for this clonotype. This chain uses TRBV12-3 or TRBV12-4 with TRBJ2-1; TRBD2 matches 13 bases. The CDR3 has 15 amino acids. V shed 6 bases, J shed 7 bases, and the junction held 6 bases outside the gene matches. CDR3 nucleotide sequence: TGTGCCAGCAGCCCCCCGGGACTAGCGGGAAATGAGCAGTTCTTC. This translates into CASSPPGLAGNEQFF.

This rearrangement joins TRBV6-1 to TRBJ2-7; no clear D. Between the trimmed V and J ends, which lost 4 bases and 4 bases, there was a span of 20 bases. This CDR3 has 16 amino acids. Germline V gene sequence: CDR1 MNHNS, CDR2 SASEGT. The CDR3 sequence is CASSVARTDPKYEQYF. CDR3 nucleotides: TGTGCCAGCAGTGTTGCACGAACAGATCCCAAATACGAGCAGTACTTC.

In nucleotides, the CDR3 is TGTGCCAGCAGTTTGGGCCGTAGGTCACCCTACGAGCAGTACTTC. Translation: CASSLGRRSPYEQYF. This chain joins TRBV6-5 and TRBJ2-7; D unresolved. Germline V CDR1 and CDR2: MNHEY, SVGAGI. V was clipped by 4 bases and J by 2 bases, with 15 bases between them. CDR3 length: 15 amino acids.

There are many counts of this clonotype. The chain recombines TRBV5-6 with TRBJ1-2, with D unresolved. V was shortened by 0 bases and J by 2 bases, with 8 bases between the two germline ends. Germline CDR1 is SGHDT and CDR2 is YYEEEE. The CDR3 extends over 14 amino acids. CDR3 sequence: CASSLGEPNYGYTF. As DNA, the CDR3 is TGTGCCAGCAGCTTGGGGGAGCCCAACTATGGCTACACCTTC.

This clonotype was observed at least ten times. The chain carries TRBV27 and TRBJ2-7, with D perhaps being TRBD1 or TRBD2 (5 bases each). The germline gives CDR1 MNHEY, CDR2 SMNVEV (reference sequence). The CDR3 has 16 residues. Trimming pared 6 bases from V and 2 bases from J, leaving 20 bases between. CDR3 in DNA: TGTGCCAGCAGCCCCCGGAGAGGGGTTAACCCCTACGAGCAGTACTTC. Its protein product is CASSPRRGVNPYEQYF.

In this sample, this clonotype turned up many times. The rearrangement links TRBV29-1 to TRBJ2-5; weak D call: TRBD1 (7 bases). V lost 5 bases and J lost 4, with 11 bases in between. Germline CDR1 is SQVTM and CDR2 is ANQGSEA. The CDR3 is 12 amino acids. CDR3 in amino acids: CSVSRGAETQYF. CDR3 coding DNA: TGCAGCGTTTCCAGGGGGGCAGAGACCCAGTACTTC.

This clonotype was recorded many times. DNA of the CDR3: TGTGCCAGCAAAGAACAGGGCCCTGGGGCCAACGTCCTGACTTTC. Translating it yields CASKEQGPGANVLTF. This chain uses TRBV25-1 with TRBJ2-6, with a possible D match to TRBD1 (6 bases). Germline V gene sequence: CDR1 MGHDK, CDR2 SYGVNS. The CDR3 totals 15 residues. The V and J ends lost 7 bases and 2 bases respectively, with 12 bases between them.

This clonotype has just a few counts. V is TRBV6-1 and J is TRBJ1-1; D gene unclear. Trimming shortened V by 5 bases and J by 4 bases, and 11 bases separated the two germline ends. The CDR3 is 13 residues long. Per germline, CDR1 MNHNS and CDR2 SASEGT. The CDR3 region is CASSRQSGTEAFF. The CDR3 region has the DNA TGTGCCAGCAGTCGCCAGTCGGGCACTGAAGCTTTCTTT.

CDR3 sequence: CASSPPGLEPYEQYF. The CDR3 DNA reads TGTGCCAGCTCACCGCCGGGACTAGAACCCTACGAGCAGTACTTC. The rearrangement links TRBV18 to TRBJ2-7; 8 nucleotides line up with TRBD2. Germline values: CDR1 KGHSH, CDR2 LQKENI. V shed 3 bases and J 2 bases; nucleotides not matched to a gene: 6. The CDR3 totals 15 residues.

In this sample, this clonotype turned up many times. The V call is TRBV4-1, the J call TRBJ2-7, with TRBD1 matching 8 bases. The CDR3 spans 15 residues. Germline V gives CDR1 MGHRA, CDR2 YSYEKL. V lost 4 bases to trimming and J lost 6 bases; unmatched junction nucleotides: 11. Here the CDR3 reads CASSLTGQVLGEQYF. The CDR3, as DNA: TGCGCCAGCAGCCTGACGGGACAGGTTTTGGGCGAGCAGTACTTC.

Notes on this clonotype: One base away lies a much larger clone, so this may be a sequencing read error. The J gene is TRBJ2-5, the V gene TRBV29-1, with 7 bases matching TRBD1. The germline V gene has CDR1 SQVTM and CDR2 ANQGSEA. With V trimmed by 5 bases and J by 8 bases, 8 bases remained unmatched. The CDR3 extends over 12 amino acids. The CDR3 loop reads CSVSGGYDTQYF. In DNA form, the CDR3 reads TGCAGCGTTTCAGGGGGATATGACACCCAGTACTTC.

This clonotype was observed many times. V and J are TRBV2 and TRBJ1-5; a possible D gene is TRBD1 (5 bases). Germline V gives CDR1 SNHLY, CDR2 FYNNEI. The CDR3 contains 15 residues. V lost 7 bases, J lost 2 bases, and 15 bases lay in between. The chain's CDR3 is CASKSDGTGNQPQHF. For the CDR3, the DNA is TGTGCCAGCAAATCTGACGGGACTGGCAATCAGCCCCAGCATTTT. The complete variable domain, with remaining parts taken from reference TRBV2 and TRBJ1-5, reads EPEVTQTPSHQVTQMGQEVILRCVPISNHLYFYWYRQILGQKVEFLVSFYNNEISEKSEIFDDQFSVERPDGSNFTLKIRSTKLEDSAMYFCASKSDGTGNQPQHFGDGTRLSIL.

The chain combines TRBV3-1 with TRBJ1-1; no definite D call. Germline V gene lookup returns CDR1 LGHDT and CDR2 YNNKEL (reference sequence). The CDR3 sequence is 14 residues long. V was pared by 7 bases and J by 1 base, with 13 bases between. CDR3 protein: CASTGDSRNTEAFF. CDR3 sequence (DNA): TGTGCCAGCACGGGAGATAGTAGGAACACTGAAGCTTTCTTT.

There are a few counts of this clonotype. This chain links TRBV4-1 with TRBJ1-1; perhaps TRBD1 as D (5 bases). The CDR3 is 13 amino acids. Germline CDR1 MGHRA, CDR2 YSYEKL. V lost 5 bases and J 3 bases, leaving 10 bases between the germline ends. In DNA, the CDR3 is TGCGCCAGCAGCGAAAGGGGAGACACTGAAGCTTTCTTT. Its translation is CASSERGDTEAFF.

This chain joins TRBV12-3 or TRBV12-4 and TRBJ1-5; no firm D call. The CDR3 extends over 15 amino acids. V lost 6 bases, J lost 0 bases, and 12 bases lay in between. CDR3 sequence: CASRGGFHSNQPQHF. The DNA of the CDR3 is TGTGCCAGCAGGGGTGGGTTCCATAGCAATCAGCCCCAGCATTTT.

This chain links TRBV10-3 with TRBJ1-1; D gene uncertain. Looked up from germline, CDR1 is ENHRY and CDR2 is SYGVKD. Deletions cut 7 bases from V and 1 base from J, with 10 bases between. The CDR3 spans 13 residues. In DNA, the CDR3 is TGTGCCATCAACTCGGGAAAGAACACTGAAGCTTTCTTT. Amino acids: CAINSGKNTEAFF.

There are many counts of this clonotype. The chain employs TRBV12-3 or TRBV12-4 and TRBJ1-2; D is uncertain. Between the trimmed V and J ends, which lost 2 bases and 6 bases, there was a span of 16 bases. This CDR3 is 15 amino acids long. For the CDR3, the DNA is TGTGCCAGCAGTTTACGGGCAGGCTTTAGGCATGGCTACACCTTC. Protein sequence: CASSLRAGFRHGYTF.

The chain couples TRBV28 to TRBJ1-5; 7 bases map to TRBD1. The CDR3 is made up of 18 amino acids. CDR1 is MDHEN, CDR2 SYDVKM, per germline. V lost 4 bases to trimming and J lost 4 bases; unmatched junction nucleotides: 16. The CDR3 spells CASSYRTTGYLWNQPQHF. CDR3 coding DNA: TGTGCCAGCAGTTACCGAACGACAGGGTATCTATGGAATCAGCCCCAGCATTTT.

This chain joins TRBV30 and TRBJ2-2, with D hard to call. The CDR3 totals 13 residues. The germline V gene has CDR1 GTSNPN and CDR2 SVGIG (reference sequence). Trimming left V 4 bases short and J 0 bases short, with 6 bases between. The CDR3 here is CAWKVPNTGELFF. The CDR3 coding sequence is TGTGCCTGGAAGGTCCCGAACACCGGGGAGCTGTTTTTT.

The chain has TRBV20-1 and TRBJ2-1, with 13 positions matching TRBD2. CDR1 is DFQATT and CDR2 is SNEGSKA in the germline V gene (reference sequence). The CDR3 length is 16 residues. V lost 6 bases and J lost 5; bases outside the gene matches: 10. This CDR3 reads CSAHPAGLAGDNEQFF. The CDR3 DNA follows: TGCAGTGCCCACCCCGCCGGACTAGCGGGAGACAATGAGCAGTTCTTC.

CDR3 in amino acids: CASRRGQGKANTEAFF. The CDR3, as DNA: TGTGCCAGCAGACGGGGACAGGGGAAGGCGAACACTGAAGCTTTCTTT. This chain uses TRBV28 with TRBJ1-1; 10 positions match TRBD1. J lost 1 base, V lost 6 bases, and 8 bases had no gene match. The CDR3 consists of 16 residues. The V gene's germline CDR1 is MDHEN and CDR2 SYDVKM.

This clonotype was seen ten or more times. DNA for the CDR3: TGTGCCTGGAGCACCTCGGTAAAACTGTTTTTT. Residues: CAWSTSVKLFF. The rearrangement links TRBV30 to TRBJ1-4; the D is unclear. The germline CDR1 and CDR2 sequences are GTSNPN and SVGIG (reference sequence). There are 11 residues in the CDR3. V shed 3 bases and J shed 10 bases, with 9 bases lying between them.

This clonotype was detected ten times or more. The V and J genes are TRBV2 and TRBJ2-5, with 11 positions matching TRBD2. Trimming took 3 bases from V and 1 from J; bases not matched to a gene: 7. The CDR3 runs to 17 residues. Germline V lookup: CDR1 SNHLY, CDR2 FYNNEI. The CDR3 loop reads CASSDVGLAGLQETQYF. In DNA form, the CDR3 reads TGTGCCAGCAGTGATGTAGGACTAGCGGGCCTCCAAGAGACCCAGTACTTC.

This clonotype was observed at least ten times. The chain uses TRBV27 and TRBJ2-7, with D maybe TRBD1 (6 bases). The CDR3 is 14 amino acids. Deletions cut 6 bases from V and 4 bases from J, with 16 bases between. CDR1 MNHEY and CDR2 SMNVEV come from the germline V gene (reference sequence). CDR3 amino acids: CASSDVQGPYEQYF. For the CDR3, the DNA is TGTGCCAGCAGCGACGTACAGGGCCCGTACGAGCAGTACTTC.

This clonotype was picked up many times. The rearrangement joins TRBV7-8 to TRBJ2-7, with TRBD1 matching 7 bases. The V gene end was trimmed by 4 bases and the J gene end by 2 bases; junction bases not matched to a gene: 11. Germline V gives CDR1 SGHVS, CDR2 FQNEAQ. The CDR3 length is 16 residues. CDR3 nucleotides: TGTGCCAGCAGCTCACTAACGGGACAGCGGACCTACGAGCAGTACTTC. It yields the protein CASSSLTGQRTYEQYF.